This TCR beta chain was sequenced during a study of blood T cells in healthy people across ages. General study findings and limits: With unsorted PBMCs, a conclusive comparison of naive versus antigen-experienced cells was not possible. Roughly linear age-related decline in beta diversity appeared, significant by age 40.

Through a sample-barcoded 5' primer and a J-beta primer mix, a second PCR was run for about 6 to 11 cycles. MiXCR was run by TCRdb on the 5' RACE reads, yielding one entry per CDR3 protein. Among about 800,000 distinct CDR3 sequences listed, roughly 25% were seen once. Comments on this clonotype: The antigen is not known.

CDR3 length: 13 amino acids. Germline V gene sequence: CDR1 SQVTM, CDR2 ANQGSEA. Deletions cut 6 bases from V and 3 bases from J, with 14 bases between. These data were likewise used in another study, on T cells of mothers and their children. That paper states: Barcodes for each sample and 2-4 random nucleotides were added by the M1S primer used in the second PCR.

The V and J genes are TRBV29-1 and TRBJ1-1; perhaps TRBD1 as D (6 bases). The sequencing sample was made of blood. The source is a boy younger than 18 in good health. The CDR3 region has the DNA TGCAGCGTCACAGGGTGGGTTGACACTGAAGCTTTCTTT. This sequence encodes CSVTGWVDTEAFF.